This TCR beta chain came from a study of cytomegalovirus exposure and HLA in healthy donors. General study results and limits: More clonal expansion characterized HLA-associated TCR beta chains than equally common others in a later analysis. In vitro data verified a few CMV-associated chains as specific for CMV antigens. Common viral pathogens seemed, in a later analysis, to connect with several of the most significant clusters.

Vbeta (60) and Jbeta (13) primers were used in the PCR. The protocol was immunoSEQ multiplex PCR, while the TCRdb copy is restricted to in-frame clones and leaves out a portion. The sample consists of roughly 80,000 clones, roughly two thirds of them appearing once. Trimming pared 0 bases from V and 7 bases from J, leaving 15 bases between. The CDR3 runs 16 residues. The germline V gene encodes CDR1 LGHNA and CDR2 YSLEER. As to this clone: What it binds is unknown.

The chain couples TRBV4-3 to TRBJ2-2; D might be TRBD2 (5 bases). Sequencing was carried out using PBMCs. This clonotype was obtained from a man aged 55 to 70 in good health and CMV-seropositive. DNA of the CDR3: TGCGCCAGCAGCCAAGATCCTCTAGCTAACTACGGGGAGCTGTTTTTT. Its protein product is CASSQDPLANYGELFF.